Each of the 2 T cell receptor beta chains below was sequenced from the same sample in a study of blood T cell repertoires in COVID-19. Libraries were prepared by immunoSEQ multiplex PCR; TCRdb keeps only in-frame clonotypes and omits some of them. The sample includes about 35,000 clones, roughly three quarters seen only once; the top ten take more than 15%. The sequenced sample consisted of peripheral blood. These receptors were taken from a human donor in a cohort sampled during active COVID-19.

This clone appeared once. V gene TRBV19 combines with J gene TRBJ2-2, with D perhaps TRBD2 (6 bases). Trimming pared 3 bases from V and 4 bases from J, leaving 18 bases between. The CDR3 runs 17 residues. Looked up from germline, CDR1 is LNHDA and CDR2 is SQIVND (reference sequence). The CDR3 nucleotides are TGTGCCAGTAGTATGGGAGGTGGTCGGGGACCCACCGGGGAGCTGTTTTTT. It specifies CASSMGGGRGPTGELFF.

The genes are TRBV9 and TRBJ2-2, with TRBD2 identical over 10 bases. Per germline, CDR1 SGDLS and CDR2 YYNGEE. The CDR3 is made up of 16 amino acids. V shed 3 bases, J shed 4 bases, and the junction held 6 bases outside the gene matches. The DNA for the CDR3 is TGTGCCAGCAGCGCAACCGGGACTAGCGCCACCGGGGAGCTGTTTTTT. Its protein is CASSATGTSATGELFF.